This entry lists 21 T cell receptor beta chains sequenced from one sample in a study of HIV-infected patients and healthy controls. MiXCR was run by TCRdb on the 5' RACE reads, yielding one entry per CDR3 protein. The table has roughly 68,000 distinct CDR3 sequences, 15% to 20% seen once; the top ten hold 1.4%. Sequenced sample: CD4+ T cells from blood. The receptors originated from a human donor in good health.

This clonotype appeared many times. The rearrangement uses TRBV4-2 and TRBJ2-3, with D tentatively TRBD2 (6 bases). The CDR3 loop spans 14 amino acids. The germline V and J ends were trimmed by 0 bases and 5 bases, with 9 bases remaining between them. From germline, CDR1 is LGHNA and CDR2 YNFKEQ. The DNA of the CDR3 is TGTGCCAGCAGCCAAGAAGCCGGGAGAGATACGCAGTATTTT. Amino acids: CASSQEAGRDTQYF.

This clonotype appeared a few times. The chain recombines TRBV6-1 with TRBJ1-4; D is unclear. The CDR3 is 11 amino acids. V lost 4 bases to trimming and J lost 8 bases, with 5 bases between them. Per germline, CDR1 MNHNS and CDR2 SASEGT. CDR3 in DNA: TGTGCCAGCAGTGGAATAGAAAAACTGTTTTTT. Its translation: CASSGIEKLFF.

Only a few counts were recorded for this clonotype. This sequence joins TRBV7-9 and TRBJ2-6, with no clear D. This CDR3 spans 15 amino acids. The ends were cut back, 3 bases at V and 0 bases at J, with 6 bases in the middle. CDR1 and CDR2 from the germline V gene are SEHNR and FQNEAQ (reference sequence). CDR3 loop: CASSFGNSGANVLTF. In DNA form, the CDR3 reads TGTGCCAGCAGCTTTGGAAACTCTGGGGCCAACGTCCTGACTTTC.

This clonotype showed up many times. The V call is TRBV30, the J call TRBJ2-3; 12 nucleotides line up with TRBD1. The CDR3 has 16 amino acids. J was trimmed by 6 bases and V by 3 bases; bases with no gene match: 10. Per germline, CDR1 GTSNPN and CDR2 SVGIG (reference sequence). CDR3 coding DNA: TGTGCCTGGAGCCCTGGGACAGGGGGCGCACCGGATACGCAGTATTTT. It encodes CAWSPGTGGAPDTQYF. The full variable domain, in which reference TRBV30 and TRBJ2-3 provide the parts outside the CDR3, is SQTIHQWPATLVQPVGSPLSLECTVEGTSNPNLYWYRQAAGRGLQLLFYSVGIGQISSEVPQNLSASRPQDRQFILSSKKLLLSDSGFYLCAWSPGTGGAPDTQYFGPGTRLTVL.

This clonotype was counted a few times. DNA for the CDR3: TGTGCCACCACTACAGGGGGGGACAGTGCCGAGCAGTACTTC. The encoded protein is CATTTGGDSAEQYF. The chain couples TRBV12-3 or TRBV12-4 to TRBJ2-7; the D gene is possibly TRBD1 (8 bases). V lost 10 bases to trimming and J lost 6 bases, with 22 bases between them. The CDR3 is 14 amino acids.

V and J are TRBV5-1 and TRBJ2-2; possible D gene TRBD1, 6 bases. Germline-derived CDR1 and CDR2 are SGHRS and YFSETQ. The CDR3 runs to 15 residues. V gave up 4 bases and J gave up 3 bases, with 13 bases separating them. In DNA form, the CDR3 reads TGCGCCAGCAGCCAAACGACAGGATACACCGGGGAGCTGTTTTTT. Its protein is CASSQTTGYTGELFF.

This clonotype was seen at least ten times. The chain carries TRBV7-8 and TRBJ2-7, with 11 positions matching TRBD1. The germline CDR1 and CDR2 sequences are SGHVS and FQNEAQ. The CDR3 is 14 residues long. The V gene end was trimmed by 4 bases and the J gene end by 11 bases; junction bases not matched to a gene: 10. The CDR3 coding sequence is TGTGCCAGCAGCTCGGGGACAGGGGGTACTGAGGAGTACTTC. Protein product: CASSSGTGGTEEYF.

This clonotype has more than one count but fewer than ten. This rearrangement joins TRBV7-2 to TRBJ1-5; a possible D gene is TRBD1 (5 bases). The CDR3 consists of 14 residues. V was pared by 2 bases and J by 4 bases, with 9 bases between. From germline, CDR1 is SGHTA and CDR2 FQGNSA. This CDR3 is CASSLPGINQPQHF. The CDR3 coding sequence is TGTGCCAGCAGCTTACCAGGGATTAATCAGCCCCAGCATTTT.

The chain uses TRBV5-1 and TRBJ2-1; D not resolved. Germline CDR1 and CDR2: SGHRS and YFSETQ. The CDR3 is 16 amino acids. The V gene lost 4 bases and the J gene lost 0 bases, with 14 bases spanning the gap. The CDR3 sequence: CASSPLPGGSYNEQFF. DNA of the CDR3: TGCGCCAGCAGCCCCCTTCCGGGTGGCTCCTACAATGAGCAGTTCTTC. Together with reference TRBV5-1 and TRBJ2-1, the CDR3 gives the full variable domain: KAGVTQTPRYLIKTRGQQVTLSCSPISGHRSVSWYQQTPGQGLQFLFEYFSETQRNKGNFPGRFSGRQFSNSRSEMNVSTLELGDSALYLCASSPLPGGSYNEQFFGPGTRLTVL.

CDR3 protein: CALRVMGNTDTQYF. CDR3 DNA: TGTGCCCTCCGGGTGATGGGAAACACAGATACGCAGTATTTT. This sequence joins TRBV12-3 or TRBV12-4 and TRBJ2-3; D unresolved. Trimming pared 11 bases from V and 2 bases from J, leaving 17 bases between. This CDR3 has 14 residues.

CDR3 region: CASSYGIGEKLFF. In DNA form, the CDR3 reads TGTGCCAGCAGTTATGGTATTGGAGAAAAACTGTTTTTT. This chain joins TRBV6-5 and TRBJ1-4, with no clear D. The ends were cut back, 3 bases at V and 8 bases at J, with 10 bases in the middle. Germline CDR1 reads MNHEY; CDR2 reads SVGAGI. This CDR3 is built from 13 residues.

CDR3 region: CASSLTGPAEAFF. In nucleotides, the CDR3 is TGTGCCAGCAGTTTGACAGGGCCGGCTGAAGCTTTCTTT. V and J are TRBV12-3 or TRBV12-4 and TRBJ1-1; TRBD1 aligns across 7 bases. V lost 3 bases and J lost 6; bases outside the gene matches: 4. The CDR3 runs 13 residues.

The genes are TRBV7-9 and TRBJ1-4; no clear D gene. This CDR3 has 16 residues. Trimming removed 5 bases at V and 7 bases at J, with 20 bases between. Per the germline V gene, CDR1 is SEHNR and CDR2 is FQNEAQ (reference sequence). CDR3 region: CASSPPVAHGGEKLFF. CDR3 sequence (DNA): TGTGCCAGCAGCCCTCCGGTTGCGCACGGAGGTGAAAAACTGTTTTTT.

The V gene is TRBV20-1, the J gene TRBJ2-3, with D possibly being TRBD2 (5 bases). The CDR3 extends over 15 amino acids. From germline, CDR1 is DFQATT and CDR2 SNEGSKA (reference sequence). Trimming left V 3 bases short and J 2 bases short, with 15 bases between. The DNA for the CDR3 is TGCAGTGCTAGCCGCTTTCTAGCCCCCACAGATACGCAGTATTTT. This sequence encodes CSASRFLAPTDTQYF.

V gene TRBV11-3 combines with J gene TRBJ2-1; D is possibly TRBD1 (6 bases). This CDR3 region has 15 residues. The V and J ends lost 2 bases and 8 bases respectively, with 16 bases between them. The V gene's germline CDR1 is SGHNT and CDR2 YENEEA. The CDR3, as DNA: TGTGCCAGCAGCTTATTAGTGGTAGAGGGGGATGAGCAGTTCTTC. Amino acid sequence: CASSLLVVEGDEQFF. Combining the CDR3 with reference TRBV11-3 and TRBJ2-1 gives the whole variable domain EAGVVQSPRYKIIEKKQPVAFWCNPISGHNTLYWYLQNLGQGPELLIRYENEEAVDDSQLPKDRFSAERLKGVDSTLKIQPAELGDSAVYLCASSLLVVEGDEQFFGPGTRLTVL.

This clonotype has just a few counts. V and J are TRBV20-1 and TRBJ2-1; D unresolved. CDR1 is DFQATT, CDR2 SNEGSKA, per germline (reference sequence). V lost 1 base and J lost 0, with 10 bases in between. The CDR3 extends over 15 amino acids. The CDR3 protein is CSARGVLSSYNEQFF. In DNA form, the CDR3 reads TGCAGTGCTAGAGGGGTTCTGAGCTCCTACAATGAGCAGTTCTTC.

This clonotype was observed at least ten times. This chain joins TRBV7-9 and TRBJ2-1; D is uncertain. There are 11 residues in the CDR3. Germline V gene sequence: CDR1 SEHNR, CDR2 FQNEAQ (reference sequence). The V gene lost 5 bases and the J gene lost 6 bases, with 5 bases spanning the gap. Here the CDR3 reads CASSAPNEQFF. CDR3 bases: TGTGCCAGCAGCGCCCCCAATGAGCAGTTCTTC.

This clonotype was seen repeatedly, ten times or more. This sequence joins TRBV11-1 and TRBJ2-1; possible D gene TRBD2, 5 bases. V was cut by 2 bases and J by 6 bases, with 14 bases left in between. The CDR3 runs 15 residues. CDR1 is SGHAT and CDR2 is FQDESV in the germline V gene (reference sequence). The CDR3 DNA is TGTGCCAGCAGCTTACGGAGGTCGCGTCTCAATGAGCAGTTCTTC. Its protein is CASSLRRSRLNEQFF. The full variable domain, completed using reference TRBV11-1 and TRBJ2-1, is EAEVAQSPRYKITEKSQAVAFWCDPISGHATLYWYRQILGQGPELLVQFQDESVVDDSQLPKDRFSAERLKGVDSTLKIQPAELGDSAMYLCASSLRRSRLNEQFFGPGTRLTVL.

In its sample, this clonotype was seen many times. The V gene is TRBV18, the J gene TRBJ1-1; no clear D gene. V lost 0 bases to trimming and J lost 3 bases, with 17 bases between them. Germline loops: CDR1 KGHSH, CDR2 LQKENI. The CDR3 is made up of 17 amino acids. In nucleotides, the CDR3 is TGTGCCAGCTCACCACCGAACAGCCGATCAGTGGACACTGAAGCTTTCTTT. Translating it yields CASSPPNSRSVDTEAFF.

J is TRBJ1-5 and V is TRBV12-3 or TRBV12-4, with a possible D match to TRBD1 (5 bases). The V gene lost 2 bases and the J gene lost 0 bases, with 11 bases spanning the gap. The CDR3 runs 16 residues. The CDR3 DNA is TGTGCCAGCAGTTTATCCACGGGGCTTAGCAATCAGCCCCAGCATTTT. This gives the protein CASSLSTGLSNQPQHF.

The chain links TRBV6-5 to TRBJ1-1; D remains ambiguous. The CDR3 has 13 amino acids. V lost 4 bases, J lost 4 bases, and 10 bases lay in between. Per germline, CDR1 MNHEY and CDR2 SVGAGI. CDR3 DNA: TGTGCCAGCAGTTCCTTTCGGGGCACTGAAGCTTTCTTT. This codes for CASSSFRGTEAFF.